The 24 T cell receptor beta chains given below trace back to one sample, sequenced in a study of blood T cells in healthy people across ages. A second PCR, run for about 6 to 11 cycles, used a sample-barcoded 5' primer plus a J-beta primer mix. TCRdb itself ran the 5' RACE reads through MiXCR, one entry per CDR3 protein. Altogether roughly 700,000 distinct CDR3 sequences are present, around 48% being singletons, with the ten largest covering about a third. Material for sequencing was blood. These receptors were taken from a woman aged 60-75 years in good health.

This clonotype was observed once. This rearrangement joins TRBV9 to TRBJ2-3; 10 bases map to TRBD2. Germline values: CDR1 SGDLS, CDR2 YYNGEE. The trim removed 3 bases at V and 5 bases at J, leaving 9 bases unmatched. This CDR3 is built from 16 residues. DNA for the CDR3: TGTGCCAGCAGCGGGCTAGCGGGAGACTTCGGAGATACGCAGTATTTT. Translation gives CASSGLAGDFGDTQYF.

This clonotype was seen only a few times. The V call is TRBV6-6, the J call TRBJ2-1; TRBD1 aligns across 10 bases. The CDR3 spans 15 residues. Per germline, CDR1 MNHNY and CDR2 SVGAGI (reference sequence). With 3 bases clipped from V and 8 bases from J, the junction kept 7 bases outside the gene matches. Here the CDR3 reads CASSYPGDRGDEQFF. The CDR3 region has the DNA TGTGCCAGCAGTTATCCAGGGGACAGGGGCGATGAGCAGTTCTTC.

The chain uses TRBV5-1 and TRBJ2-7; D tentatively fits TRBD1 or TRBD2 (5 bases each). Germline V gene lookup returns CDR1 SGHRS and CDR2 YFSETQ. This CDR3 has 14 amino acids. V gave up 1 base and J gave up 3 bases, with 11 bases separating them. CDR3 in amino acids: CASSLTAGGYEQYF. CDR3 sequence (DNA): TGCGCCAGCAGCTTGACAGCTGGGGGCTACGAGCAGTACTTC.

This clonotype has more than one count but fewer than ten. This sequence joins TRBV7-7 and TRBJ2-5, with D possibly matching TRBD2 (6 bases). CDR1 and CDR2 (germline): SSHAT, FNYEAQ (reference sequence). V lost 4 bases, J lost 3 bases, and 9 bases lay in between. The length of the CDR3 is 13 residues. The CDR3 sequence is CASSWGVKETQYF. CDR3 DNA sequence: TGTGCCAGCAGCTGGGGGGTGAAAGAGACCCAGTACTTC.

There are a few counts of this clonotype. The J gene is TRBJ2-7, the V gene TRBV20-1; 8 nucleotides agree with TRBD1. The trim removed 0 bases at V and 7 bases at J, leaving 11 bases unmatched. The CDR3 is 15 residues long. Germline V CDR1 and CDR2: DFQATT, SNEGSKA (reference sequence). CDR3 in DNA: TGCAGTGCTAGAGATCCAGCTCAGGGGGCTCGAGAGCAGTACTTC. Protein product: CSARDPAQGAREQYF.

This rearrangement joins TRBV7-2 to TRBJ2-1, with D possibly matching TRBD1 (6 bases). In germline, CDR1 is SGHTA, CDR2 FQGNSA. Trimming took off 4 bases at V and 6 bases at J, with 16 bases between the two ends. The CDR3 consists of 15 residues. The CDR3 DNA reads TGTGCCAGCAGCTGGGACAACGGCCCGTCCAATGAGCAGTTCTTC. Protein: CASSWDNGPSNEQFF.

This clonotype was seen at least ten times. CDR3 protein: CSVATIGGYEQYF. The CDR3 DNA follows: TGCAGCGTGGCGACGATCGGGGGGTACGAGCAGTACTTC. The chain carries TRBV29-1 and TRBJ2-7; 7 bases fit TRBD2. Germline V gene sequence: CDR1 SQVTM, CDR2 ANQGSEA. CDR3 length: 13 residues. J was trimmed by 4 bases and V by 6 bases; bases with no gene match: 9.

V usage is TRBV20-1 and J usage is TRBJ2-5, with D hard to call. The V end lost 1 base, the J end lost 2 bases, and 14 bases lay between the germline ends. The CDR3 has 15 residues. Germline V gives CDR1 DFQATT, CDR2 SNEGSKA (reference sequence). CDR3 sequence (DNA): TGCAGTGCTAGAGGACGTCTGGAGCGACAAGAGACCCAGTACTTC. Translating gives CSARGRLERQETQYF.

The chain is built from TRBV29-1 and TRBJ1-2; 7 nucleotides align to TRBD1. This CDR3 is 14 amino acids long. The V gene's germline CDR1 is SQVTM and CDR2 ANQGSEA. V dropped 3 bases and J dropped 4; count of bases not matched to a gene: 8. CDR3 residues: CSVEPWDRPYGYTF. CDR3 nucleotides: TGCAGCGTTGAGCCCTGGGACAGACCCTATGGCTACACCTTC.

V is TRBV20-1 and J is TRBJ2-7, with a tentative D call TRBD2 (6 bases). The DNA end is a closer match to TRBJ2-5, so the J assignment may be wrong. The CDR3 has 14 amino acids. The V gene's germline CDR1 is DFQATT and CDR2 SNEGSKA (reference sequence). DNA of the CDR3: TGCAGTGCTAGTACGGGAGCCCGGGCAGAGACCCAGTACTTC. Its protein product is CSASTGARAETQYF.

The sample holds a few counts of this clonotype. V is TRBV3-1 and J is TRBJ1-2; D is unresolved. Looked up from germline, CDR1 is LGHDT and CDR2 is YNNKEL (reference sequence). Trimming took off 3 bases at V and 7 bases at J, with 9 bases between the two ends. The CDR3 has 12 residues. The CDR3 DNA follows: TGTGCCAGCAGCCAGCAGAAAGGTGGCTACACCTTC. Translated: CASSQQKGGYTF.

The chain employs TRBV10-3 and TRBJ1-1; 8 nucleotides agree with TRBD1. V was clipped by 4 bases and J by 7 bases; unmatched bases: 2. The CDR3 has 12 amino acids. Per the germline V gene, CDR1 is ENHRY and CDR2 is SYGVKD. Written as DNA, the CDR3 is TGTGCCATCAGTGGACAGGGGAATGAAGCTTTCTTT. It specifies CAISGQGNEAFF.

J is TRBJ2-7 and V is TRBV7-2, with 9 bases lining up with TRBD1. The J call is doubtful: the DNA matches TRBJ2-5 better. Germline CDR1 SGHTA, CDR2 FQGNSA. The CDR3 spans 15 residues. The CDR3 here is CASTINSGTGTTQYF. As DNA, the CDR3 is TGTGCCAGCACCATCAATTCCGGGACAGGGACGACCCAGTACTTC.

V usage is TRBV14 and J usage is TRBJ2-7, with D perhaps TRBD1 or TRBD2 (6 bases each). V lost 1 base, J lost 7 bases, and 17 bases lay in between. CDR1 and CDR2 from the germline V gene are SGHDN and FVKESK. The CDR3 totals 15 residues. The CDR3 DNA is TGTGCCAGCAGCCAAGGGGGGGCCGCTCGGTATGAGCAGTACTTC. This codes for CASSQGGAARYEQYF.

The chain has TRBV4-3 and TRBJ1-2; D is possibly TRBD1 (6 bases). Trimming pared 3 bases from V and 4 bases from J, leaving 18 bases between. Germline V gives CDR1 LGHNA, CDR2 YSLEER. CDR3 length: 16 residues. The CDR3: CASSQAPGASVYGYTF. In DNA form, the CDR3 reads TGCGCCAGCAGCCAGGCGCCGGGGGCGAGTGTCTATGGCTACACCTTC.

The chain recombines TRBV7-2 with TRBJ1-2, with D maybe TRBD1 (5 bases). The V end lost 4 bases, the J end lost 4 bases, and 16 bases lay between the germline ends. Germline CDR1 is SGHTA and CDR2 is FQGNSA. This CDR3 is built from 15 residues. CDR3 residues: CASSSIIGTPYGYTF. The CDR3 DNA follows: TGTGCCAGCAGCTCAATAATTGGGACTCCCTATGGCTACACCTTC.

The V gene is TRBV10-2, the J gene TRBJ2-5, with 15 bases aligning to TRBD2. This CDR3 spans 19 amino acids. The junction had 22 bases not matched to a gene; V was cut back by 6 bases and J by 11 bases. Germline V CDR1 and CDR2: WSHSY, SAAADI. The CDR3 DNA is TGCGCCAGCAGGAAGGGACTAGCGGGAGGAGGGGGATCCTACAATGAGCAGTACTTC. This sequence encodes CASRKGLAGGGGSYNEQYF.

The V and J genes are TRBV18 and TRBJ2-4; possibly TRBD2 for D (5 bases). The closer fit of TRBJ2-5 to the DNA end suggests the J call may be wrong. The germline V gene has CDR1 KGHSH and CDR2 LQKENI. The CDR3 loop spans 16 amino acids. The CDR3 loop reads CASSPPGLRGTETQYF. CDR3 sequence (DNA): TGTGCCAGCTCACCACCGGGCCTCCGGGGTACGGAGACCCAGTACTTC.

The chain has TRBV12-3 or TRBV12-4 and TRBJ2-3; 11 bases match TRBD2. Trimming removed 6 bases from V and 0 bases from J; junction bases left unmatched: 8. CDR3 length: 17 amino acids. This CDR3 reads CASSPRTSGLSTDTQYF. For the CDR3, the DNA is TGTGCCAGCAGCCCGCGGACTAGCGGGCTGAGCACAGATACGCAGTATTTT.

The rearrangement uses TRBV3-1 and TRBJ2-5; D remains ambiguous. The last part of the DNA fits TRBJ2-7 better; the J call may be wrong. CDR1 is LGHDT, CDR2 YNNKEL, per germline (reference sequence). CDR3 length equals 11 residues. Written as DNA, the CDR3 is TGTGCCAGCAGCCTGCAAGACGAGCAGTACTTC. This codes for CASSLQDEQYF.

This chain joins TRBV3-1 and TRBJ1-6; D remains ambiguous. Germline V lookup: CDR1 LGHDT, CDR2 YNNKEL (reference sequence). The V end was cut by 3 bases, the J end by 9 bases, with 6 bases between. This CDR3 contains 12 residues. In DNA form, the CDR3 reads TGTGCCAGCAGCCACTTAACTTCACCCCTCCACTTT. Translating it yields CASSHLTSPLHF.

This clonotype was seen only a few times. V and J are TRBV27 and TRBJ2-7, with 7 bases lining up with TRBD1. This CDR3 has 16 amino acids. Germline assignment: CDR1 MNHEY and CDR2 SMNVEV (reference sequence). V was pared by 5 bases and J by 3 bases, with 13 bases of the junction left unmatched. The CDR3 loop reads CASSTPRQGLIYEQYF. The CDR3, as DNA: TGTGCCAGCAGTACTCCGCGACAGGGTCTTATCTACGAGCAGTACTTC.

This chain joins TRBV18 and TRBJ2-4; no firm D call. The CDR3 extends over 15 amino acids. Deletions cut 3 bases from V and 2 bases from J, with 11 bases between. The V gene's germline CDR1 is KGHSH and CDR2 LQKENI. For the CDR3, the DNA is TGTGCCAGCTCACCGCCCGAGCAAACCAAAAACATTCAGTACTTC. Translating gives CASSPPEQTKNIQYF.

The CDR3 region has the DNA TGTGCCAGCAGCCTTGCATCAGGGTCGGAAGCTTTCTTT. Protein sequence: CASSLASGSEAFF. This rearrangement joins TRBV27 to TRBJ1-1, with D tentatively TRBD1 (5 bases). This CDR3 spans 13 amino acids. Per the germline V gene, CDR1 is MNHEY and CDR2 is SMNVEV (reference sequence). Deletions cut 6 bases from V and 8 bases from J, with 16 bases between.